This TCR beta chain was recorded in a study of T cell clonotyping in hematopoietic cell transplantation. There are a few counts of this clone. Its antigen is not identified. Study-level results: At the given depth, recipient repertoires were over 97% de novo clonotypes. Recipient TCR diversity dropped after transplant; expanded clonotypes rose from day 30 to 180. Higher Inverse Simpson Index values in graft donor and pretransplant recipient predicted broader posttransplant TCR diversity. CD4 and CD8 repertoire contributions could not be separated without sorting.

The CDR3 covers 12 residues. The germline V gene encodes CDR1 SNHLY and CDR2 FYNNEI. V was pared by 7 bases and J by 4 bases, with 11 bases between. Sequenced by immunoSEQ multiplex PCR; TCRdb stores in-frame clones only, minus some. The sample shows about 6,700 clones, around 37% of them seen only once. Sequenced here: peripheral blood mononuclear cells, sampled 30 days after allogeneic stem cell transplant. The chain carries TRBV2 and TRBJ2-7, with unresolved D. The receptor was isolated from a female patient over 55 who had an allogeneic stem cell transplant, so the T cells may come from the graft donor. Some clones in this sample may be carry-over from other donors' samples. CDR3 sequence: CASMIQPYEQYF. CDR3 DNA: TGTGCCAGCATGATTCAGCCTTACGAGCAGTACTTC.